The 3 T cell receptor beta chains below come from one sample, sequenced in a study of T cell responses to AZD1222 COVID-19 vaccine. Repertoires were generated with immunoSEQ multiplex PCR, while TCRdb's copy carries only in-frame clones and drops some. This sample has about 120,000 clones, with just over 90% found just once. The input for sequencing was peripheral blood, taken on day 0 of AZD1222 vaccination. The receptors derive from an adult in good health.

This clone came up once. This chain links TRBV18 with TRBJ2-7; D not resolved. CDR1 is KGHSH and CDR2 is LQKENI in the germline V gene. Trimming stripped 5 bases from V and 5 bases from J, with 7 bases between. This CDR3 spans 11 amino acids. The CDR3 DNA is TGTGCCAGCTCAAGGACGGACGAGCAGTACTTC. Translation gives CASSRTDEQYF.

The V and J genes are TRBV10-3 and TRBJ2-3; weak D call: TRBD1 (6 bases). Germline V gives CDR1 ENHRY, CDR2 SYGVKD. Trimming cost V 7 bases and J 6 bases, with 14 bases left between them. The CDR3 is made up of 13 amino acids. The CDR3 is CAINPTGGDTQYF. The CDR3 DNA follows: TGTGCCATCAACCCGACAGGAGGCGATACGCAGTATTTT.

The chain uses TRBV4-1 and TRBJ2-1, with TRBD2 matching over 12 bases. Germline V gene lookup returns CDR1 MGHRA and CDR2 YSYEKL. The CDR3 length is 17 residues. After removal of 0 bases from V and 7 bases from J, the junction contained 7 bases not matched to a gene. This chain's CDR3 is CASSQEGSSGGENEQFF. The CDR3, as DNA: TGCGCCAGCAGCCAAGAAGGGTCTAGCGGGGGGGAGAATGAGCAGTTCTTC.